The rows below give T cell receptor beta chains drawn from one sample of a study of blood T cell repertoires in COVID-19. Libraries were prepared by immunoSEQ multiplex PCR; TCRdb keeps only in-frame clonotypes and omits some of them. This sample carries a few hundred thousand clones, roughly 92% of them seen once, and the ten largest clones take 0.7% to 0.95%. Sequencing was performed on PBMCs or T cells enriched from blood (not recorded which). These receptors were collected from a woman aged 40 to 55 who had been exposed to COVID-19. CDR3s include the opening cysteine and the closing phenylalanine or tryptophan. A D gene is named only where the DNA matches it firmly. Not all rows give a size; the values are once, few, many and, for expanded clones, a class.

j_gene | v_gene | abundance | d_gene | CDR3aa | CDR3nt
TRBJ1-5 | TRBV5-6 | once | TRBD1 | CASSLRTGVSNQPQHF | TGTGCCAGCAGCTTGAGGACAGGGGTTAGCAATCAGCCCCAGCATTTT
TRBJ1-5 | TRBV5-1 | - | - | CASSPGQFDQPQHF | TGCGCCAGCAGCCCCGGACAGTTCGATCAGCCCCAGCATTTT
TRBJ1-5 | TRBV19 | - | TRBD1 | CASSPQGNSNQPQHF | TGTGCCAGTAGTCCACAGGGGAATAGCAATCAGCCCCAGCATTTT
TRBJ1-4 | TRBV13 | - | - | CASSTGQPEKLFF | TGTGCCAGCAGCACAGGACAGCCCGAAAAACTGTTTTTT
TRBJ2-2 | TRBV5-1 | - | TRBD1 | CASSPTGKPNTGELFF | TGCGCCAGCAGCCCGACAGGGAAGCCGAACACCGGGGAGCTGTTTTTT
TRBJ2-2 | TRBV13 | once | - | CASSLGGANTGELFF | TGTGCCAGCAGCTTAGGGGGGGCTAACACCGGGGAGCTGTTTTTT
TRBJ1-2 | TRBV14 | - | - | CASSQVAGAANYGYTF | TGTGCCAGCAGCCAAGTTGCAGGCGCAGCTAACTATGGCTACACCTTC
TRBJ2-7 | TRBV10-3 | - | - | CAISESTGRSEQYF | TGTGCCATCAGTGAGTCTACGGGGAGGAGCGAGCAGTACTTC
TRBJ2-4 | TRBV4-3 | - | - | CASSQAFGSGIGPKNIQYF | TGCGCCAGCAGCCAAGCGTTTGGATCCGGGATCGGGCCCAAAAACATTCAGTACTTC
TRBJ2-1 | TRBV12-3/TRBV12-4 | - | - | CASSLLRNEQFF | TGTGCCAGCAGTTTATTGCGGAATGAGCAGTTCTTC
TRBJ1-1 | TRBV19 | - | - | CASSTSAYTEAFF | TGTGCCAGTAGTACCTCCGCGTACACTGAAGCTTTCTTT
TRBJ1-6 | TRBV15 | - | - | CATSRDGGFNSPLHF | TGTGCCACCAGCAGAGATGGAGGATTTAATTCACCCCTCCACTTT
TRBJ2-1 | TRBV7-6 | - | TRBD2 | CASSPPGRAGNSYNEQFF | TGTGCCAGCAGCCCACCCGGGAGGGCGGGAAACTCCTACAATGAGCAGTTCTTC
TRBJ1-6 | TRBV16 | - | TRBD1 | CASSPSDRVRSPLHF | TGTGCCAGCAGCCCTTCCGACAGGGTCAGGTCACCCCTCCACTTT
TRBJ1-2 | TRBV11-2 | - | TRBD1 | CASSGDRGGYTF | TGTGCCAGCAGCGGGGACAGGGGTGGCTACACCTTC
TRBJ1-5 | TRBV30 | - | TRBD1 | CAWRGTRQGGNQPQHF | TGTGCCTGGCGTGGAACACGACAGGGCGGCAATCAGCCCCAGCATTTT
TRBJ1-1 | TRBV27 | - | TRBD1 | CASSFDRENTEAFF | TGTGCCAGCAGTTTTGACAGGGAGAACACTGAAGCTTTCTTT
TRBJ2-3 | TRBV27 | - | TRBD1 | CASSQDRGTDTQYF | TGTGCCAGCAGTCAGGACAGGGGTACAGATACGCAGTATTTT
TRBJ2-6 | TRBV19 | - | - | CASNTPLRGTGANVLTF | TGTGCCAGTAATACTCCCCTCAGGGGCACTGGGGCCAACGTCCTGACTTTC
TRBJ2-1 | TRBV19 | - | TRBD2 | CASSQTSGRASYNEQFF | TGTGCCAGTAGTCAGACTAGCGGGAGAGCGTCCTACAATGAGCAGTTCTTC
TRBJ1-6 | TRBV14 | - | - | CASSQRGSYNSPLHF | TGTGCCAGCAGCCAACGGGGGTCCTATAATTCACCCCTCCACTTT
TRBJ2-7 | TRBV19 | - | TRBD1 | CASSIGTGRTTSNEQYF | TGTGCCAGTAGTATCGGGACAGGGAGGACCACCAGCAACGAGCAGTACTTC
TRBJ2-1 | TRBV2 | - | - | CASSQSGQFF | TGTGCCAGCAGTCAGTCAGGGCAGTTCTTC
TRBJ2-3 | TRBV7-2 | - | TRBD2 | CASSPGLATDTQYF | TGTGCCAGCAGCCCGGGACTAGCGACGGATACGCAGTATTTT
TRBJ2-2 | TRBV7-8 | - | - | CASSLSRLGGSANTGELFF | TGTGCCAGCAGCTTGTCCCGGTTGGGGGGAAGCGCGAACACCGGGGAGCTGTTTTTT
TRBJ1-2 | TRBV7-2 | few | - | CASSLALGGRRVF | TGTGCCAGCAGCTTAGCGCTCGGGGGGCGAAGGGTCTTC
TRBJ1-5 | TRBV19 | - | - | CASSLLDSNQPQHF | TGTGCCAGTAGTCTCCTGGACAGTAATCAGCCCCAGCATTTT
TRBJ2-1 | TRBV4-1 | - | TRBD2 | CASSQDLGTSLYEQFF | TGCGCCAGCAGCCAAGATCTCGGGACTAGCTTGTATGAGCAGTTCTTC
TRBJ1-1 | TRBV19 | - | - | CANSQRENTEAFF | TGTGCCAATAGTCAGCGGGAAAACACTGAAGCTTTCTTT
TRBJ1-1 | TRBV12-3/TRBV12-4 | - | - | CASRQGTTEAFF | TGTGCCAGCAGGCAGGGAACCACTGAAGCTTTCTTT
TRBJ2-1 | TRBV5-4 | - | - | CASSLGRLIDNEQFF | TGTGCCAGCAGCTTAGGCAGGTTGATAGACAATGAGCAGTTCTTC
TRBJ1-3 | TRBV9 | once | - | CASSVAPEGTNTIYF | TGTGCCAGCAGCGTAGCTCCGGAGGGAACGAACACCATATATTTT
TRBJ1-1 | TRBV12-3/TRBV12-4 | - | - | CASSLEGDTEAFF | TGTGCCAGCAGTTTGGAAGGAGACACTGAAGCTTTCTTT
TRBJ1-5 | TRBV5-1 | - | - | CASWQAGSNNQPQHF | TGCGCCAGCTGGCAGGCAGGGTCGAACAATCAGCCCCAGCATTTT
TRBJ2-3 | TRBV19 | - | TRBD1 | CASSARQGATDTQYF | TGTGCCAGTAGTGCCCGACAGGGGGCAACAGATACGCAGTATTTT
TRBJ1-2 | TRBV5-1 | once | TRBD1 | CASSPGTVNYGYTF | TGCGCCAGCAGCCCGGGGACAGTTAACTATGGCTACACCTTC
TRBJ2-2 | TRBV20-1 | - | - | CSARASGELFF | TGCAGTGCCCGAGCCTCTGGGGAGCTGTTTTTT
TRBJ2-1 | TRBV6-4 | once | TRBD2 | CASSPSGTSGSRAYNEQFF | TGTGCCAGCAGTCCTTCCGGGACTAGCGGGAGTCGCGCCTACAATGAGCAGTTCTTC
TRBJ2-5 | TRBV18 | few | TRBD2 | CASSGTRQETQYF | TGTGCCAGCTCGGGGACTAGGCAAGAGACCCAGTACTTC
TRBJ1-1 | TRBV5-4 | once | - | CASSFPPGRAMNTEAFF | TGTGCCAGCAGCTTCCCCCCGGGGAGGGCTATGAACACTGAAGCTTTCTTT
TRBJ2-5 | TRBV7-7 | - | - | CASSRPGQETQYF | TGTGCTAGCAGCCGTCCGGGTCAAGAGACCCAGTACTTC
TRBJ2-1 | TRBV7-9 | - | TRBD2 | CASSVTWTSGGVDEQFF | TGTGCCAGCAGCGTTACCTGGACTAGCGGGGGTGTGGATGAGCAGTTCTTC
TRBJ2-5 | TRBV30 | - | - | CAATGDSWETQYF | TGTGCCGCCACGGGGGACTCGTGGGAGACCCAGTACTTC
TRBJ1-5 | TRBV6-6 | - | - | CASSLGGAGNQPQHF | TGTGCCAGCAGCCTAGGGGGGGCGGGCAATCAGCCCCAGCATTTT
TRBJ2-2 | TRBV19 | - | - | CASSMVRVAVTGELFF | TGTGCCAGTAGTATGGTGCGGGTGGCCGTCACCGGGGAGCTGTTTTTT
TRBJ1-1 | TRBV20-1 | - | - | CSAREGPVWRTEAFF | TGCAGTGCTCGTGAGGGTCCCGTATGGCGGACTGAAGCTTTCTTT
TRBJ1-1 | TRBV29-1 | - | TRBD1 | CSAVDRGGAEAFF | TGCAGCGCCGTCGACAGGGGGGGAGCTGAAGCTTTCTTT
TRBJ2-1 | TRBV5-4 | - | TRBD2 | CASSLGGGSTYNEQFF | TGTGCCAGCAGCTTGGGGGGGGGTAGCACCTACAATGAGCAGTTCTTC
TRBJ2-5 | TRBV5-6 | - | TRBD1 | CASSLDRGPRETQYF | TGTGCCAGCAGCTTGGACAGGGGGCCGCGGGAGACCCAGTACTTC
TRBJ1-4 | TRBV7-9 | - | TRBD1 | CASSPGDRASHEKLFF | TGTGCCAGCAGCCCCGGGGACAGGGCCTCCCATGAAAAACTGTTTTTT
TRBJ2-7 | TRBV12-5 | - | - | CASGLGHGSDEQYF | TGTGCTAGTGGTTTGGGGCACGGGTCGGACGAGCAGTACTTC
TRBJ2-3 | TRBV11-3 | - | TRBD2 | CASSLTLAGGIADTQYF | TGTGCCAGCAGCTTAACCTTAGCGGGAGGTATAGCAGATACGCAGTATTTT
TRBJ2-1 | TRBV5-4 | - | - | CASSLVSGPGRNEQFF | TGTGCCAGCAGCTTGGTGAGCGGGCCGGGCCGGAATGAGCAGTTCTTC
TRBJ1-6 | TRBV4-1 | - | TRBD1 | CASSPPDRGGSPLHF | TGCGCCAGCAGCCCTCCGGACAGGGGTGGGTCACCCCTCCACTTT